A selection of T cell receptor beta chains follows, all from one sample in a study of HIV-infected patients and healthy controls. TCRdb reprocessed the 5' RACE reads via MiXCR and lists one record per CDR3 protein. The sample has more than 15,000 distinct CDR3 sequences, roughly 7.9% seen once; the top ten hold less than 25%. The sequencing used blood, collected during antiretroviral therapy. These receptor sequences come from an adult with HIV infection. Both conserved end residues are part of each CDR3. Fields, in order: clone size, V gene, D gene, J gene, CDR3 DNA, CDR3 protein. The D gene is left open where the match is weak. The listing skips clone size in some rows; elsewhere it reads once, few, many or a size class.

clone_size: medium-sized
v_call: TRBV28
d_call: TRBD2
j_call: TRBJ2-7
cdr3_nt: TGTGCCAGCAGTTTCGCGCTTCCCGGGAGGGAGCAGTACTTC
cdr3_aa: CASSFALPGREQYF

clone_size: medium-sized
v_call: TRBV30
d_call: .
j_call: TRBJ2-3
cdr3_nt: TGTGCCTGGAGTAGGACGGGAGTAGCAGATACGCAGTATTTT
cdr3_aa: CAWSRTGVADTQYF

clone_size: many
v_call: TRBV10-2
d_call: .
j_call: TRBJ2-7
cdr3_nt: TGCGCCAGCAGGTCTGGAGGGGGGACCTCCTACGAGCAGTACTTC
cdr3_aa: CASRSGGGTSYEQYF

clone_size: many
v_call: TRBV28
d_call: .
j_call: TRBJ2-3
cdr3_nt: TGTGCCAGCAGTTTGGAGGGGGCCACAGATACGCAGTATTTT
cdr3_aa: CASSLEGATDTQYF

clone_size: many
v_call: TRBV4-1
d_call: .
j_call: TRBJ1-5
cdr3_nt: TGCGCCAGCAGCCAAGTTGGGGTAGGGATTCAGCCCCAGCATTTT
cdr3_aa: CASSQVGVGIQPQHF

clone_size: many
v_call: TRBV2
d_call: .
j_call: TRBJ2-1
cdr3_nt: TGTGCCAGCAGTGGCCTGGGGGACGAGCAGTTCTTC
cdr3_aa: CASSGLGDEQFF

clone_size: many
v_call: TRBV12-3/TRBV12-4
d_call: TRBD1
j_call: TRBJ1-5
cdr3_nt: TGTGCCAGCAGGGGACAGGAGTCAAATCAGCCCCAGCATTTT
cdr3_aa: CASRGQESNQPQHF

clone_size: many
v_call: TRBV6-5
d_call: TRBD2
j_call: TRBJ2-7
cdr3_nt: TGTGCCAGCAGTTACGGGCGCGGGAGGAAAGGCGAGCAGTACTTC
cdr3_aa: CASSYGRGRKGEQYF

clone_size: many
v_call: TRBV29-1
d_call: .
j_call: TRBJ2-3
cdr3_nt: TGCAGCGTCCCCCTCGAGGGGCGAGGCACAGATACGCAGTATTTT
cdr3_aa: CSVPLEGRGTDTQYF

clone_size: many
v_call: TRBV5-1
d_call: .
j_call: TRBJ1-4
cdr3_nt: TGCGCCAGCAGGCTAGATCCAACTAATGAAAAACTGTTTTTT
cdr3_aa: CASRLDPTNEKLFF

clone_size: many
v_call: TRBV28
d_call: TRBD1
j_call: TRBJ2-7
cdr3_nt: TGTGCCAGCAGTCCCCCCCGGGACAGGGGGAGGTACTACGAGCAGTACTTC
cdr3_aa: CASSPPRDRGRYYEQYF

clone_size: few
v_call: TRBV5-4
d_call: TRBD2
j_call: TRBJ2-5
cdr3_nt: TGTGCCAGCAGCTTGGGGGGGGGTGGAGAGACCCAGTACTTC
cdr3_aa: CASSLGGGGETQYF

clone_size: .
v_call: TRBV30
d_call: .
j_call: TRBJ2-3
cdr3_nt: TGTGCCTGGAGTGCCCAAGCCCGCACAGATACGCAGTATTTT
cdr3_aa: CAWSAQARTDTQYF

clone_size: many
v_call: TRBV28
d_call: .
j_call: TRBJ2-1
cdr3_nt: TGTGCCAGCAGTTTACCGTACAATGAGCAGTTCTTC
cdr3_aa: CASSLPYNEQFF

clone_size: .
v_call: TRBV27
d_call: .
j_call: TRBJ1-1
cdr3_nt: TGTGCCAGCAGTTTTAGGGGCGTGAACACTGAAGCTTTCTTT
cdr3_aa: CASSFRGVNTEAFF

clone_size: many
v_call: TRBV4-1
d_call: .
j_call: TRBJ1-2
cdr3_nt: TGCGCCAGCAGCCTCAGCCCGGGACAACCGAGCACAGGCTACACCTTC
cdr3_aa: CASSLSPGQPSTGYTF

clone_size: many
v_call: TRBV30
d_call: .
j_call: TRBJ2-3
cdr3_nt: TGTGCCCTACCGGGGGTTAGCACAGATACGCAGTATTTT
cdr3_aa: CALPGVSTDTQYF

clone_size: many
v_call: TRBV2
d_call: TRBD2
j_call: TRBJ2-7
cdr3_nt: TGTGCCAGCAGTGAAGATCCTAGCGGCTACGAGCAGTACTTC
cdr3_aa: CASSEDPSGYEQYF

clone_size: many
v_call: TRBV19
d_call: .
j_call: TRBJ2-3
cdr3_nt: TGTGCCAGTAGTTTCCTAGCGATTAGCACAGATACGCAGTATTTT
cdr3_aa: CASSFLAISTDTQYF

clone_size: .
v_call: TRBV24-1
d_call: TRBD2
j_call: TRBJ2-5
cdr3_nt: TGTGCCACCAGTGATTTTGGACTAGCGGCGACCCAGTACTTC
cdr3_aa: CATSDFGLAATQYF

clone_size: .
v_call: TRBV11-2
d_call: TRBD1
j_call: TRBJ1-1
cdr3_nt: TGTGCCAGCAGGATCGTAGGGGGCCCTGAAGCTTTCTTT
cdr3_aa: CASRIVGGPEAFF

clone_size: many
v_call: TRBV5-6
d_call: .
j_call: TRBJ2-7
cdr3_nt: TGTGCCAGCAACCAAGTACAGGGATCCTACGAGCAGTACTTC
cdr3_aa: CASNQVQGSYEQYF

clone_size: few
v_call: TRBV19
d_call: .
j_call: TRBJ2-3
cdr3_nt: TGTGCCAGCAGGGATTCCCCCATCTTATCCAACACAGATACGCAGTATTTT
cdr3_aa: CASRDSPILSNTDTQYF

clone_size: many
v_call: TRBV18
d_call: .
j_call: TRBJ1-5
cdr3_nt: TGTGCCAGCTCACCGGGCACAGATACCCTAGGGCCCCAGCATTTT
cdr3_aa: CASSPGTDTLGPQHF

clone_size: few
v_call: TRBV19
d_call: .
j_call: TRBJ2-2
cdr3_nt: TGTGCCAGTAGTACTCGGGACTCTAACACCGGGGAGCTGTTTTTT
cdr3_aa: CASSTRDSNTGELFF

clone_size: many
v_call: TRBV3-1
d_call: .
j_call: TRBJ2-3
cdr3_nt: TGTGCCAGCAGCCAAGAGTCCGGGGCCCCAGATACGCAGTATTTT
cdr3_aa: CASSQESGAPDTQYF

clone_size: medium-sized
v_call: TRBV30
d_call: .
j_call: TRBJ2-1
cdr3_nt: TGTGCCTGGAGAGTAGCTATCTACAATGAGCAGTTCTTC
cdr3_aa: CAWRVAIYNEQFF

clone_size: many
v_call: TRBV25-1
d_call: .
j_call: TRBJ1-6
cdr3_nt: TGTGCCAGCCCCCTTTCACCCCTCCACTTT
cdr3_aa: CASPLSPLHF

clone_size: .
v_call: TRBV27
d_call: .
j_call: TRBJ1-2
cdr3_nt: TGTGCCAGCAGTCAAGACGGGGATGGCTATGGCTACACCTTC
cdr3_aa: CASSQDGDGYGYTF

clone_size: many
v_call: TRBV4-1
d_call: TRBD1
j_call: TRBJ2-7
cdr3_nt: TGCGCCAGCAGCCCCGGGACAGGGGTTCTTAGCTCCTACGAGCAGTACTTC
cdr3_aa: CASSPGTGVLSSYEQYF

clone_size: many
v_call: TRBV29-1
d_call: TRBD1
j_call: TRBJ2-1
cdr3_nt: TGCAGCGTTGGACAGGGGCGCCACAACAATGAGCAGTTCTTC
cdr3_aa: CSVGQGRHNNEQFF

clone_size: many
v_call: TRBV5-1
d_call: .
j_call: TRBJ1-5
cdr3_nt: TGCGCCAGCAGCTTGGGGGGGGATCAGCCCCAGCATTTT
cdr3_aa: CASSLGGDQPQHF

clone_size: many
v_call: TRBV29-1
d_call: TRBD1
j_call: TRBJ1-4
cdr3_nt: TGCAGCGTTGAGGGACAGGGGGCAGGTGAAAAACTGTTTTTT
cdr3_aa: CSVEGQGAGEKLFF

clone_size: many
v_call: TRBV9
d_call: .
j_call: TRBJ2-7
cdr3_nt: TGTGCCAGCAGCCCCCATTTAGCGAGCTCCTACGAGCAGTACTTC
cdr3_aa: CASSPHLASSYEQYF

clone_size: many
v_call: TRBV29-1
d_call: .
j_call: TRBJ1-4
cdr3_nt: TGCAGCGTTTCCCGGCCAGGCGGAAACTTTCTGTTTTTT
cdr3_aa: CSVSRPGGNFLFF

clone_size: many
v_call: TRBV2
d_call: .
j_call: TRBJ1-5
cdr3_nt: TGTGCCAGCAGTCCCCAAAATCAGCCCCAGCATTTT
cdr3_aa: CASSPQNQPQHF

clone_size: many
v_call: TRBV9
d_call: TRBD2
j_call: TRBJ2-1
cdr3_nt: TGTGCCAGCAGCGATAGCGGGGATAGCAATGAGCAGTTCTTC
cdr3_aa: CASSDSGDSNEQFF

clone_size: many
v_call: TRBV6-5
d_call: TRBD1
j_call: TRBJ2-7
cdr3_nt: TGTGCCAGCAGTTACGGTGACAGGGGATACGAGCAGTACTTC
cdr3_aa: CASSYGDRGYEQYF

clone_size: many
v_call: TRBV20-1
d_call: .
j_call: TRBJ2-7
cdr3_nt: TGCAGTGCTAGGTATCCGGGACGGACCTACGAGCAGTACTTC
cdr3_aa: CSARYPGRTYEQYF

clone_size: .
v_call: TRBV29-1
d_call: .
j_call: TRBJ2-7
cdr3_nt: TGCAGCGTTGGGCAGAACGGCGAGCAGTACTTC
cdr3_aa: CSVGQNGEQYF

clone_size: few
v_call: TRBV7-9
d_call: TRBD2
j_call: TRBJ2-7
cdr3_nt: TGTGCCAGCAGCGGGGGGGCTAGCGGGGTTACCTACGAGCAGTACTTC
cdr3_aa: CASSGGASGVTYEQYF

clone_size: many
v_call: TRBV6-6
d_call: .
j_call: TRBJ2-2
cdr3_nt: TGTGCCAGCAGTTACAGCGGCACCGGGGAGCTGTTTTTT
cdr3_aa: CASSYSGTGELFF

clone_size: many
v_call: TRBV20-1
d_call: .
j_call: TRBJ2-3
cdr3_nt: TGCAGTGCGCGACCCTGGGGAGCGGCTGGCGCAGATACGCAGTATTTT
cdr3_aa: CSARPWGAAGADTQYF

clone_size: many
v_call: TRBV30
d_call: .
j_call: TRBJ1-1
cdr3_nt: TGTGCCTGGAGTGCATTAGCAGGGGACACTGAAGCTTTCTTT
cdr3_aa: CAWSALAGDTEAFF

clone_size: many
v_call: TRBV13
d_call: .
j_call: TRBJ1-2
cdr3_nt: TGTGCCAGCAGCGCGGGCAGCCCCAACTATGGCTACACCTTC
cdr3_aa: CASSAGSPNYGYTF

clone_size: .
v_call: TRBV30
d_call: .
j_call: TRBJ2-3
cdr3_nt: TGTGCCTGGAGTTTTGGGGGGACAGATACGCAGTATTTT
cdr3_aa: CAWSFGGTDTQYF

clone_size: many
v_call: TRBV27
d_call: TRBD1
j_call: TRBJ2-2
cdr3_nt: TGTGCCAGCAGTTGGGCAGGGGGAAACACCGGGGAGCTGTTTTTT
cdr3_aa: CASSWAGGNTGELFF

clone_size: few
v_call: TRBV7-9
d_call: .
j_call: TRBJ2-7
cdr3_nt: TGTGCCAGCAGCTCGACGGCGGAGAGCTCCTACGAGCAGTACTTC
cdr3_aa: CASSSTAESSYEQYF

clone_size: medium-sized
v_call: TRBV10-3
d_call: .
j_call: TRBJ2-3
cdr3_nt: TGTGCCATCAGTACAGTTAGCGCAGATACGCAGTATTTT
cdr3_aa: CAISTVSADTQYF

clone_size: .
v_call: TRBV28
d_call: TRBD1
j_call: TRBJ1-1
cdr3_nt: TGTGCCAGCAGGGACAGGGGCGCTGAAGCTTTCTTT
cdr3_aa: CASRDRGAEAFF

clone_size: many
v_call: TRBV7-8
d_call: .
j_call: TRBJ1-6
cdr3_nt: TGTGCCAGCAGCTTAGGTGGACGAAATAATTCACCCCTCCACTTT
cdr3_aa: CASSLGGRNNSPLHF

clone_size: many
v_call: TRBV19
d_call: TRBD1
j_call: TRBJ2-5
cdr3_nt: TGTGCCAGTAGCTCGGGACAGCAAGAGACCCAGTACTTC
cdr3_aa: CASSSGQQETQYF

clone_size: many
v_call: TRBV6-1
d_call: .
j_call: TRBJ1-6
cdr3_nt: TGTGCCAGCAGTGAAGTCTTGGATTCACCCCTCCACTTT
cdr3_aa: CASSEVLDSPLHF

clone_size: .
v_call: TRBV5-1
d_call: .
j_call: TRBJ2-3
cdr3_nt: TGCGCCAGCAGCTTGGGGCAGCCATCGACCACAGATACGCAGTATTTT
cdr3_aa: CASSLGQPSTTDTQYF